The 29 T cell receptor beta chains below all came from one sample that was sequenced in a study of shared clonotypes between healthy human individuals. Repertoires were generated with immunoSEQ multiplex PCR, while TCRdb's copy carries only in-frame clones and drops some. The top ten clones hold 1% to 1.5% of a sample with some 1,400,000 clones, roughly 96% of them seen once. Material: naive CD4+ T cells sorted from blood. Subset denoted: CD45RA+ positively selected. These receptors all stem from a man aged 25-45 years in good health.

This chain joins TRBV27 and TRBJ2-3; 9 bases fit TRBD1. Trimming at V came to 5 bases and at J to 4 bases, leaving 10 bases not matched to a gene. Germline values: CDR1 MNHEY, CDR2 SMNVEV (reference sequence). The CDR3 extends over 16 amino acids. In nucleotides, the CDR3 is TGTGCCAGCAGTCCCCACAGGGGGCAAGGGGCAGATACGCAGTATTTT. Amino acids: CASSPHRGQGADTQYF.

The chain combines TRBV11-2 with TRBJ2-2, with D possibly TRBD1 on 6 matching bases. The CDR3 has 15 residues. Deletions cut 8 bases from V and 7 bases from J, with 20 bases between. CDR1 is SGHAT, CDR2 FQNNGV, per germline. The CDR3 DNA reads TGTGCCAGCGGCAGGGGCATCCTGGGGAGCGGGGAGCTGTTTTTT. Translation: CASGRGILGSGELFF.

J is TRBJ2-3 and V is TRBV11-2; a weak D match, TRBD1 (6 bases). The CDR3 covers 16 residues. From germline, CDR1 is SGHAT and CDR2 FQNNGV. V gave up 2 bases and J gave up 3 bases, with 15 bases separating them. The CDR3 DNA follows: TGTGCCAGCAGCTTATTGGGGGCTTCTGGGACAGATACGCAGTATTTT. It is translated as CASSLLGASGTDTQYF.

The chain has TRBV27 and TRBJ2-1; 11 nucleotides line up with TRBD2. The CDR3 runs to 17 residues. Trimming cost V 6 bases and J 0 bases; bases outside gene matches: 7. Germline CDR1 and CDR2: MNHEY and SMNVEV (reference sequence). The CDR3 here is CASSRRLAGSSYNEQFF. The DNA of the CDR3 is TGTGCCAGCAGCCGCAGACTAGCGGGGAGCTCCTACAATGAGCAGTTCTTC.

This chain connects TRBV9 to TRBJ2-1, with a possible D match to TRBD2 (6 bases). V lost 0 bases and J 4 bases, leaving 11 bases between the germline ends. In germline, CDR1 is SGDLS, CDR2 YYNGEE. The CDR3 totals 15 residues. The CDR3 protein is CASSVVGAGYNEQFF. The CDR3 DNA follows: TGTGCCAGCAGCGTAGTTGGGGCGGGGTACAATGAGCAGTTCTTC.

This chain links TRBV7-9 with TRBJ1-3, with D unclear. The CDR3 loop spans 15 amino acids. Germline V CDR1 and CDR2: SEHNR, FQNEAQ (reference sequence). Trimming cost V 5 bases and J 2 bases, with 13 bases left between them. CDR3 residues: CASSRLGETGNTIYF. CDR3 nucleotides: TGTGCCAGCAGCCGCCTTGGGGAGACTGGAAACACCATATATTTT.

Concerning this clone: This CDR3 is also generated by other DNA sequences in the sample. The chain employs TRBV28 and TRBJ1-5; D unclear. This CDR3 is 13 amino acids long. Trimming took 5 bases from V and 4 from J, leaving 9 bases between them. Looked up from germline, CDR1 is MDHEN and CDR2 is SYDVKM. In nucleotides, the CDR3 is TGTGCCAGCAGTCTATCGCTTAATCAGCCCCAGCATTTT. It specifies CASSLSLNQPQHF.

This clone was counted once. The chain recombines TRBV11-2 with TRBJ2-1; D ambiguous. Germline lookup yields CDR1 SGHAT and CDR2 FQNNGV. Between the trimmed V and J ends, which lost 3 bases and 6 bases, there was a span of 9 bases. This CDR3 is built from 13 residues. DNA of the CDR3: TGTGCCAGCAGCTTGTCTAACGGCAATGAGCAGTTCTTC. It is translated as CASSLSNGNEQFF.

The chain uses TRBV11-3 and TRBJ2-3, with 11 positions matching TRBD2. V lost 5 bases to trimming and J lost 0 bases; unmatched junction nucleotides: 7. The CDR3 extends over 17 amino acids. The germline gives CDR1 SGHNT, CDR2 YENEEA. The CDR3 sequence is CASSPQIAGGSTDTQYF. The CDR3 DNA reads as TGTGCCAGCAGCCCACAAATAGCGGGGGGGAGCACAGATACGCAGTATTTT. The full variable domain, with the rest looked up from reference TRBV11-3 and TRBJ2-3, is EAGVVQSPRYKIIEKKQPVAFWCNPISGHNTLYWYLQNLGQGPELLIRYENEEAVDDSQLPKDRFSAERLKGVDSTLKIQPAELGDSAVYLCASSPQIAGGSTDTQYFGPGTRLTVL.

This clone has just one count. Other DNA sequences within the sample encode an identical CDR3. This chain uses TRBV5-1 with TRBJ2-1; 7 bases fit TRBD1. V lost 0 bases to trimming and J lost 5 bases; unmatched junction nucleotides: 2. The CDR3 spans 14 residues. Germline lookup yields CDR1 SGHRS and CDR2 YFSETQ. The CDR3: CASSLATGDNEQFF. The CDR3 bases are TGCGCCAGCAGCTTGGCCACAGGGGACAATGAGCAGTTCTTC.

This clone has only one observation. This rearrangement joins TRBV30 to TRBJ2-3; TRBD2 matches at 10 bases. V was clipped by 1 base and J by 2 bases; unmatched bases: 12. This CDR3 contains 18 residues. Per the germline V gene, CDR1 is GTSNPN and CDR2 is SVGIG (reference sequence). In nucleotides, the CDR3 is TGTGCCTGGAGTGATCTACAGCGGGAGGGCCGAGACACAGATACGCAGTATTTT. Its translation: CAWSDLQREGRDTDTQYF.

The chain couples TRBV5-1 to TRBJ2-3; no firm D call. The ends were cut back, 0 bases at V and 4 bases at J, with 18 bases in the middle. The CDR3 is made up of 17 amino acids. CDR1 is SGHRS and CDR2 is YFSETQ in the germline V gene. In nucleotides, the CDR3 is TGCGCCAGCAGCTTGGCCGAGCACCTGATATCCCCAGATACGCAGTATTTT. Residues: CASSLAEHLISPDTQYF. Full variable domain (remainder filled in from reference TRBV5-1 and TRBJ2-3): KAGVTQTPRYLIKTRGQQVTLSCSPISGHRSVSWYQQTPGQGLQFLFEYFSETQRNKGNFPGRFSGRQFSNSRSEMNVSTLELGDSALYLCASSLAEHLISPDTQYFGPGTRLTVL.

Concerning this clone itself: Other DNA sequences of this sample code for an identical CDR3. The V gene is TRBV10-3, the J gene TRBJ2-5; maybe TRBD1 (5 bases). Germline V gives CDR1 ENHRY, CDR2 SYGVKD. The CDR3 runs to 13 residues. Trimming left V 3 bases short and J 1 base short, with 6 bases between. The CDR3 protein is CAISDRVQETQYF. The CDR3 DNA follows: TGTGCCATCAGTGACAGGGTCCAAGAGACCCAGTACTTC.

The chain joins TRBV6-4 to TRBJ2-1, with D hard to call. CDR1 MRHNA and CDR2 SNTAGT come from the germline V gene. The V and J ends lost 2 bases and 12 bases respectively, with 11 bases between them. The CDR3 contains 12 residues. In DNA, the CDR3 is TGTGCCAGCAGTGACGGGTCGGTTGGGCAGTTCTTC. Translated: CASSDGSVGQFF.

CDR3 region: CASPGLETSGFF. CDR3 sequence (DNA): TGTGCCAGTCCGGGACTAGAAACGTCTGGGTTCTTC. The chain has TRBV7-9 and TRBJ2-1, with 8 nucleotides matching TRBD2. V was pared by 9 bases and J by 15 bases, with 13 bases of the junction left unmatched. Germline CDR1 reads SEHNR; CDR2 reads FQNEAQ (reference sequence). There are 12 residues in the CDR3.

The J gene is TRBJ1-4, the V gene TRBV6-1; no definite D call. Trimming took off 6 bases at V and 1 base at J, with 12 bases between the two ends. The CDR3 is 15 residues long. The germline V gene encodes CDR1 MNHNS and CDR2 SASEGT. The CDR3 bases are TGTGCCAGCAGGGACGGGGTGGGAACTAATGAAAAACTGTTTTTT. It specifies CASRDGVGTNEKLFF.

The rearrangement uses TRBV12-5 and TRBJ2-1; D call uncertain. The CDR3 covers 15 residues. Deletions cut 2 bases from V and 4 bases from J, with 12 bases between. Germline CDR1 LGHNT, CDR2 FRNRAP. The CDR3 is CASGLSPLGYNEQFF. Here the CDR3 DNA reads TGTGCTAGTGGTTTGTCCCCCTTGGGTTACAATGAGCAGTTCTTC.

The rearrangement links TRBV28 to TRBJ2-4; 9 nucleotides agree with TRBD2. The CDR3 spans 14 residues. Germline CDR1 reads MDHEN; CDR2 reads SYDVKM. The ends lost 11 bases at V and 3 bases at J; junction bases unmatched: 8. The CDR3 DNA reads TGTGCCGGAATAGCGGGAGTGGGCAAAAACATTCAGTACTTC. Protein sequence: CAGIAGVGKNIQYF. Filled out from reference TRBV28 and TRBJ2-4, the complete variable domain reads DVKVTQSSRYLVKRTGEKVFLECVQDMDHENMFWYRQDPGLGLRLIYFSYDVKMKEKGDIPEGYSVSREKKERFSLILESASTNQTSMYLCAGIAGVGKNIQYFGAGTRLSVL.

The V gene is TRBV6-1, the J gene TRBJ2-7; D unresolved. The germline gives CDR1 MNHNS, CDR2 SASEGT. The CDR3 contains 14 residues. V lost 8 bases, J lost 2 bases, and 16 bases lay in between. The CDR3: CASARISGAYEQYF. CDR3 sequence (DNA): TGTGCCAGCGCAAGGATTTCAGGTGCCTACGAGCAGTACTTC.

On this clone itself: A junction end diverges from the germline sequence, so it may reflect a read error. The chain carries TRBV6-1 and TRBJ2-7; TRBD1 agrees at 7 bases. Germline CDR1 is MNHNS and CDR2 is SASEGT. The CDR3 is made up of 13 amino acids. CDR3 in amino acids: CASSETGTAIRDF. CDR3 DNA: TGTGCCAGCAGTGAGACCGGGACAGCTATTAGGGACTTC.

The chain joins TRBV15 to TRBJ2-1; D is uncertain. CDR3 length equals 17 residues. Deletions cut 6 bases from V and 5 bases from J, with 23 bases between. Germline-derived CDR1 and CDR2 are LNHNV and YYDKDF (reference sequence). This CDR3 is CATRNYRLGLDNNEQFF. DNA of the CDR3: TGTGCCACCAGGAATTACCGACTTGGTTTGGATAACAATGAGCAGTTCTTC. Full variable domain (outside the CDR3, taken from reference TRBV15 and TRBJ2-1): DAMVIQNPRYQVTQFGKPVTLSCSQTLNHNVMYWYQQKSSQAPKLLFHYYDKDFNNEADTPDNFQSRRPNTSFCFLDIRSPGLGDTAMYLCATRNYRLGLDNNEQFFGPGTRLTVL.

The rearrangement links TRBV29-1 to TRBJ2-5; no reliable D call. CDR1 and CDR2 from the germline V gene are SQVTM and ANQGSEA. Trimming stripped 6 bases from V and 4 bases from J, with 15 bases between. CDR3 size: 13 residues. The CDR3 nucleotides are TGCAGCGTGAAGAAAGCCGGCCCAGAGACCCAGTACTTC. Its translation: CSVKKAGPETQYF. The whole variable domain, filled in from reference TRBV29-1 and TRBJ2-5, reads SAVISQKPSRDICQRGTSLTIQCQVDSQVTMMFWYRQQPGQSLTLIATANQGSEATYESGFVIDKFPISRPNLTFSTLTVSNMSPEDSSIYLCSVKKAGPETQYFGPGTRLLVL.

The V gene is TRBV5-4, the J gene TRBJ2-3; TRBD2 might be the D (5 bases). CDR3 length: 15 amino acids. Germline V lookup: CDR1 SGHNT, CDR2 YYREEE (reference sequence). The germline V and J ends were trimmed by 3 bases and 0 bases, with 11 bases remaining between them. Written as DNA, the CDR3 is TGTGCCAGCAGCTATGGGCGGACTAGCACAGATACGCAGTATTTT. Translated: CASSYGRTSTDTQYF.

The V and J genes are TRBV7-2 and TRBJ1-2, with D possibly being TRBD1 (5 bases). Germline V CDR1 and CDR2: SGHTA, FQGNSA. The germline V and J ends were trimmed by 1 base and 7 bases, with 10 bases remaining between them. The CDR3 spans 13 residues. The CDR3 spells CASSLGPGLGYTF. Written as DNA, the CDR3 is TGTGCCAGCAGCTTAGGTCCAGGGCTTGGCTACACCTTC.

With respect to this clone: The same CDR3 can be traced to other DNA sequences in this sample. This chain uses TRBV27 with TRBJ2-7, with 7 bases lining up with TRBD2. The germline CDR1 and CDR2 sequences are MNHEY and SMNVEV (reference sequence). The CDR3 sequence is 15 residues long. V shed 4 bases and J 0 bases; nucleotides not matched to a gene: 6. The CDR3 coding sequence is TGTGCCAGCAGTTCCCCTAGCGGCAGCTCCTACGAGCAGTACTTC. As protein: CASSSPSGSSYEQYF.

This clone was observed once. The chain couples TRBV29-1 to TRBJ2-3, with unresolved D. CDR1 is SQVTM, CDR2 ANQGSEA, per germline. This CDR3 contains 14 residues. V was shortened by 3 bases and J by 6 bases, with 16 bases between the two germline ends. CDR3 in amino acids: CSVEWQAPGDTQYF. The CDR3 DNA sequence: TGCAGCGTTGAGTGGCAGGCCCCTGGGGATACGCAGTATTTT.

This chain links TRBV30 with TRBJ1-2, with unresolved D. The germline V gene has CDR1 GTSNPN and CDR2 SVGIG (reference sequence). CDR3 length: 12 amino acids. V dropped 3 bases and J dropped 8 bases, with 13 bases sitting between them. The CDR3 protein is CAWRSLGGGYTF. The CDR3 DNA reads TGTGCCTGGAGATCCTTAGGAGGCGGCTACACCTTC.

This chain connects TRBV5-6 to TRBJ2-7; D is undetermined. This CDR3 has 14 residues. V dropped 4 bases and J dropped 2 bases, with 13 bases sitting between them. The V gene's germline CDR1 is SGHDT and CDR2 YYEEEE. The DNA for the CDR3 is TGTGCCAGCAGCCTCGCTCCAGGTACCTACGAGCAGTACTTC. Residues: CASSLAPGTYEQYF.

The chain is built from TRBV11-3 and TRBJ2-5; 7 positions agree with TRBD2. J was trimmed by 5 bases and V by 4 bases; bases with no gene match: 16. Germline V CDR1 and CDR2: SGHNT, YENEEA. The CDR3 length is 17 residues. The CDR3 reads CASSYTGGPQGGETQYF. The CDR3, as DNA: TGTGCCAGCAGCTATACTGGCGGGCCCCAGGGAGGGGAGACCCAGTACTTC.